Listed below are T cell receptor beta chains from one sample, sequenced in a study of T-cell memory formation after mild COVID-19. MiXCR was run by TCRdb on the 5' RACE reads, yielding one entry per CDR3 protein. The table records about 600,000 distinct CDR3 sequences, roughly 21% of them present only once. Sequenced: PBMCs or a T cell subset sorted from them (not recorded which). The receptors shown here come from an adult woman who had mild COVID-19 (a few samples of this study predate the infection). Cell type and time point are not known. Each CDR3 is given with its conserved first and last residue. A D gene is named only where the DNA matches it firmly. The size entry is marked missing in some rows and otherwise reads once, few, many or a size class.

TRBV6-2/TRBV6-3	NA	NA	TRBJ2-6	CASSWDLRANVLTF	TGTGCCAGCAGTTGGGACCTCAGGGCCAACGTCCTGACTTTC
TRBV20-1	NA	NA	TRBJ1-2	CTRLMGSGYTF	TGCACCAGACTAATGGGGTCGGGCTACACCTTC
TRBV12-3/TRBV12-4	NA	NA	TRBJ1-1	CASNSETWNTEAFF	TGTGCCAGCAACTCTGAGACATGGAACACTGAAGCTTTCTTT
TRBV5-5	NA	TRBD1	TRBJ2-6	CASSYDRVSGANVLTF	TGTGCCAGCAGCTACGACAGGGTATCTGGGGCCAACGTCCTGACTTTC
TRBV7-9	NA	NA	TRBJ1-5	CASSSTGPQPQHF	TGTGCCAGCAGCTCGACAGGTCCCCAGCCCCAGCATTTT
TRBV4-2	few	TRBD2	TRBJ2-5	CASSQDTLAGSETQYF	TGTGCCAGCAGCCAAGATACACTAGCGGGGTCGGAGACCCAGTACTTC
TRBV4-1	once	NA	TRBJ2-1	CASSQGVVGGLIEQFF	TGCGCCAGCAGCCAAGGCGTCGTGGGGGGGCTTATTGAGCAGTTCTTC
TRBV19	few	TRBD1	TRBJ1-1	CASFLRTGGMGTEAFF	TGTGCCAGCTTCTTACGGACAGGGGGCATGGGTACTGAAGCTTTCTTT
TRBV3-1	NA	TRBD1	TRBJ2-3	CASSPTTGSTDTQYF	TGTGCCAGCAGCCCGACGACAGGGAGCACAGATACGCAGTATTTT
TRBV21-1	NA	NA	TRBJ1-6	CAGSPRSSYNSPLHF	TGTGCCGGCTCACCCAGGAGCTCCTATAATTCACCCCTCCACTTT
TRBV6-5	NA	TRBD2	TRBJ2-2	CASSPRGGTGELFF	TGTGCCAGCAGCCCACGGGGGGGCACCGGGGAGCTGTTTTTT
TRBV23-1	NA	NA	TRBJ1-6	CASVPVEPLHF	TGCGCCAGCGTCCCCGTGGAGCCCCTCCACTTT
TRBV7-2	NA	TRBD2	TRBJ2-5	CASTLLGGKETQYF	TGTGCCAGCACTCTACTGGGGGGGAAAGAGACCCAGTACTTC
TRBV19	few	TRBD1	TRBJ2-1	CASTPDRGAYNEQFF	TGTGCCAGTACACCGGACAGGGGCGCCTACAATGAGCAGTTCTTC
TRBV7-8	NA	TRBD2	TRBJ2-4	CASRNSAGGTKNIQYF	TGTGCCAGCAGGAATTCAGCGGGAGGAACCAAAAACATTCAGTACTTC
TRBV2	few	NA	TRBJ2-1	CASDPSYNEQFF	TGTGCCAGCGACCCCTCCTACAATGAGCAGTTCTTC
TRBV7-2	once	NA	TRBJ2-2	CASSLVPLAAGELFF	TGTGCCAGCAGCTTAGTCCCACTAGCCGCCGGGGAGCTGTTTTTT
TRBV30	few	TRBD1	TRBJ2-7	CAGNRDRLSYEQYF	TGTGCCGGCAACCGGGACAGGCTTTCCTACGAGCAGTACTTC
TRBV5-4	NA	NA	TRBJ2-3	CASSFGGATSTDTQYF	TGTGCCAGCAGCTTTGGAGGGGCAACGAGCACAGATACGCAGTATTTT
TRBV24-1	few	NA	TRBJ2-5	CATSSGQLVGETQYF	TGTGCCACCAGTTCCGGACAGTTAGTTGGAGAGACCCAGTACTTC
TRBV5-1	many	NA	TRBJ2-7	CASSFLIDYEQYF	TGCGCCAGCAGCTTTCTAATAGACTACGAGCAGTACTTC
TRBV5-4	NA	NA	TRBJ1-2	CASSSDTARYYGYTF	TGTGCCAGCAGCTCTGACACGGCCAGATACTATGGCTACACCTTC
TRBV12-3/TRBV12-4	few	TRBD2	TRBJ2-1	CASSLRLAGVLKNEQFF	TGTGCCAGCAGTTTGCGGCTAGCGGGAGTACTAAAAAATGAGCAGTTCTTC